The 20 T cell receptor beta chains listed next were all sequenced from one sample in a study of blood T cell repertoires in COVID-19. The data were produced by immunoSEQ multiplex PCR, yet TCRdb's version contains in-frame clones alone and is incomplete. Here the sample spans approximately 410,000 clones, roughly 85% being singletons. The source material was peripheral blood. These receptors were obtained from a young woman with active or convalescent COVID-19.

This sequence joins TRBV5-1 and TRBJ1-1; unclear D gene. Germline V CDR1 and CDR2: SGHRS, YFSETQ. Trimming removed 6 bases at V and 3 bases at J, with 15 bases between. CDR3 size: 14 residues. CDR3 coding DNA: TGCGCCAGCACACCCCTAGGGAGGGACACTGAAGCTTTCTTT. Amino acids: CASTPLGRDTEAFF.

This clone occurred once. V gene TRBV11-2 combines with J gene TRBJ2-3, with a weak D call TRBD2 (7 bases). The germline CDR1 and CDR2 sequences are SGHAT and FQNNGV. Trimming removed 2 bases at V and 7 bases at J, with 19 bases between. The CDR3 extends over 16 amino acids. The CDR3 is CASSLSGGGIKYTQYF. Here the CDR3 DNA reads TGTGCCAGCAGCTTATCTGGGGGGGGCATTAAGTATACGCAGTATTTT. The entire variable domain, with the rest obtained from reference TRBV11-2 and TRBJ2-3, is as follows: EAGVAQSPRYKIIEKRQSVAFWCNPISGHATLYWYQQILGQGPKLLIQFQNNGVVDDSQLPKDRFSAERLKGVDSTLKIQPAKLEDSAVYLCASSLSGGGIKYTQYFGPGTRLTVL.

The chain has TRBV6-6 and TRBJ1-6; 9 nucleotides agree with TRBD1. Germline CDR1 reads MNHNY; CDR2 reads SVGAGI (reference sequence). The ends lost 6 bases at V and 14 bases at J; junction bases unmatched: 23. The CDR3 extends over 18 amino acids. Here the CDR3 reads CASRRTVWGTGTFAALHF. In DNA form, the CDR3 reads TGTGCCAGCAGGCGAACCGTCTGGGGGACAGGGACCTTTGCAGCCCTCCACTTT.

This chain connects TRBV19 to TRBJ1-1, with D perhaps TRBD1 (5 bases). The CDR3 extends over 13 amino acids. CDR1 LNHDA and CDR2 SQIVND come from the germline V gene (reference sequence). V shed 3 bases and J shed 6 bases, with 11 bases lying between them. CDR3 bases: TGTGCCAGTAGTATTAGGCCGGGGGCTGAAGCTTTCTTT. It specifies CASSIRPGAEAFF.

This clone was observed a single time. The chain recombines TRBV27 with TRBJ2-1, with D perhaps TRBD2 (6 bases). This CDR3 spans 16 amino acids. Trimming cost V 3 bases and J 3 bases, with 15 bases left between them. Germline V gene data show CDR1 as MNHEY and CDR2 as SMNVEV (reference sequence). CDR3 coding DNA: TGTGCCAGCAGTTTGCTAGGTAGCGGATACTACAATGAGCAGTTCTTC. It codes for CASSLLGSGYYNEQFF.

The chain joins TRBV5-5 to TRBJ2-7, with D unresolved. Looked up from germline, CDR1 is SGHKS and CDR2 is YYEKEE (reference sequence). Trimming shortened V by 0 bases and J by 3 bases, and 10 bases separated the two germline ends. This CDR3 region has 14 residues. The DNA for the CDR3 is TGTGCCAGCAGCTTGGGAGTCCTAGGCTACGAGCAGTACTTC. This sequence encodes CASSLGVLGYEQYF. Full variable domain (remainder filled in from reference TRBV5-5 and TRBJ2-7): DAGVTQSPTHLIKTRGQQVTLRCSPISGHKSVSWYQQVLGQGPQFIFQYYEKEERGRGNFPDRFSARQFPNYSSELNVNALLLGDSALYLCASSLGVLGYEQYFGPGTRLTVT.

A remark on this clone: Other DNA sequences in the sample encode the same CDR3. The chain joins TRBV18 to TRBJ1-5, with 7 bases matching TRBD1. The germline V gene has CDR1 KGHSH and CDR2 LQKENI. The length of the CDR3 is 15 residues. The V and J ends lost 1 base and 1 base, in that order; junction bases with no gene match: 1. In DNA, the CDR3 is TGTGCCAGCTCACCACAGGGGGCGAGCAATCAGCCCCAGCATTTT. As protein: CASSPQGASNQPQHF.

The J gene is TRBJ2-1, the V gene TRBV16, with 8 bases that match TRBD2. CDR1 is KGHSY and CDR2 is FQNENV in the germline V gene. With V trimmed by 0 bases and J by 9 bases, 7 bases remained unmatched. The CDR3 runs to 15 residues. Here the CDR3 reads CASSQSDGRAAEQFF. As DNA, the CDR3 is TGTGCCAGCAGCCAATCAGACGGGAGGGCCGCTGAGCAGTTCTTC.

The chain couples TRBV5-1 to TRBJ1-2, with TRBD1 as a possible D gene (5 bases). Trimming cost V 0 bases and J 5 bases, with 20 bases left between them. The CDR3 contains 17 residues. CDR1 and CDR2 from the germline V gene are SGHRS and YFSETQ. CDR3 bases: TGCGCCAGCAGCTTGGCCATTGGGGCGGACCTGTGGTATGGCTACACCTTC. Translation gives CASSLAIGADLWYGYTF.

As DNA, the CDR3 is TGTGCCAGCAGTGATAGGCGGGAGTCGGGGCGTGAGACCCAGTACTTC. This encodes CASSDRRESGRETQYF. The chain has TRBV2 and TRBJ2-5, with 7 bases aligning to TRBD2. Germline V gene sequence: CDR1 SNHLY, CDR2 FYNNEI. The CDR3 length is 16 residues. With 3 bases clipped from V and 5 bases from J, the junction kept 12 bases outside the gene matches.

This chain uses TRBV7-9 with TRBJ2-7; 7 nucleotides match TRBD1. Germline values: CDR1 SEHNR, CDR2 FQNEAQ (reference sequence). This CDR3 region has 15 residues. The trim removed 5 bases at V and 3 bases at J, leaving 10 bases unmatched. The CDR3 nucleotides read TGTGCCAGCAGCCCTAAGGACAGGAGCTACTACGAGCAGTACTTC. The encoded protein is CASSPKDRSYYEQYF. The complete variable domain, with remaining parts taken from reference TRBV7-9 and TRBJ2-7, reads DTGVSQNPRHKITKRGQNVTFRCDPISEHNRLYWYRQTLGQGPEFLTYFQNEAQLEKSRLLSDRFSAERPKGSFSTLEIQRTEQGDSAMYLCASSPKDRSYYEQYFGPGTRLTVT.

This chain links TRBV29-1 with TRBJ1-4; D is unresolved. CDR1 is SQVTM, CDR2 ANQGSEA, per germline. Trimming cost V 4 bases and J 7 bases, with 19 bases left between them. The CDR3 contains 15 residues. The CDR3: CSVVLFGQEAEKLFF. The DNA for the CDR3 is TGCAGCGTTGTCCTTTTCGGGCAGGAGGCTGAAAAACTGTTTTTT.

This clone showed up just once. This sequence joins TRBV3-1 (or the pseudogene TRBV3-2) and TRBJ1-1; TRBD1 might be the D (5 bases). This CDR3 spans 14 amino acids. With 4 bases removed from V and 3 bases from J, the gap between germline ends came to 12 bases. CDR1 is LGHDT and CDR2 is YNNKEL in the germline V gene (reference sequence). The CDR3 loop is CASSLVSQDTEAFF. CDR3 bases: TGTGCCAGCAGCCTCGTATCACAGGACACTGAAGCTTTCTTT.

The CDR3 DNA is TGTGCCAGCAGCCATGGAGGACTAGCGGGGAGCACCGGGGAGCTGTTTTTT. Its protein product is CASSHGGLAGSTGELFF. The rearrangement joins TRBV3-1 (or the pseudogene TRBV3-2) to TRBJ2-2; 12 nucleotides match TRBD2. CDR1 and CDR2 (germline): LGHDT, YNNKEL (reference sequence). V lost 3 bases to trimming and J lost 4 bases; unmatched junction nucleotides: 6. CDR3 size: 17 residues.

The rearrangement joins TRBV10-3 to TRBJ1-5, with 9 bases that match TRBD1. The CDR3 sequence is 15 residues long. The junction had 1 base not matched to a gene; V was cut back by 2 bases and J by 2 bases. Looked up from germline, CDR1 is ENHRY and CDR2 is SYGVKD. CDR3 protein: CAISERDRGNQPQHF. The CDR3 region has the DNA TGTGCCATCAGTGAGAGGGACAGGGGCAATCAGCCCCAGCATTTT.

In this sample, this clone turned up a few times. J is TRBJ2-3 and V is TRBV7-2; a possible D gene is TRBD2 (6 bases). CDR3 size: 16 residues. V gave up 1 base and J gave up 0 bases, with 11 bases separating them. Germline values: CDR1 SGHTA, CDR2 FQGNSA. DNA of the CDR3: TGTGCCAGCAGCTTAGAAGCGGGCCTTAGCACAGATACGCAGTATTTT. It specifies CASSLEAGLSTDTQYF.

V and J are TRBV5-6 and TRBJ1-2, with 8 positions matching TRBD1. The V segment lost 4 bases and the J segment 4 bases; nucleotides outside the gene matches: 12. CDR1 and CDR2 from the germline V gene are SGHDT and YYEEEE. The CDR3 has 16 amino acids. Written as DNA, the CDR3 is TGTGCCAGCAGCACAAGACAGGGGTTCCCTACCTATGGCTACACCTTC. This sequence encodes CASSTRQGFPTYGYTF.

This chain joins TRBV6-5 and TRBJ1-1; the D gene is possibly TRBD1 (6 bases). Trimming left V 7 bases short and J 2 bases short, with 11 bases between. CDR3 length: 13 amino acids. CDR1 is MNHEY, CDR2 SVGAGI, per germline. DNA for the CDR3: TGTGCCAGCACCCGGACAGAAAACACTGAAGCTTTCTTT. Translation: CASTRTENTEAFF.

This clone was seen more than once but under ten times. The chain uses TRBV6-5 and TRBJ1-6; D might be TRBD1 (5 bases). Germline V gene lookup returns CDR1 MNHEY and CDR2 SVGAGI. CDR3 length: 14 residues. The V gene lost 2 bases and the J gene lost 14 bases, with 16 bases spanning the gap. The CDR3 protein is CASSYGGTFLSLHF. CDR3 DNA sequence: TGTGCCAGCAGTTACGGCGGGACCTTTCTATCCCTCCACTTT.

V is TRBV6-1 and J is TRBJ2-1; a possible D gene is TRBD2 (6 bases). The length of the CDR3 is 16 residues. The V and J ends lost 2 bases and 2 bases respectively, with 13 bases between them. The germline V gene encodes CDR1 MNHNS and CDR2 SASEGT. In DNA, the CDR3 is TGTGCCAGCAGTGAACCTGGGCGGGGCACCTACAATGAGCAGTTCTTC. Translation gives CASSEPGRGTYNEQFF.